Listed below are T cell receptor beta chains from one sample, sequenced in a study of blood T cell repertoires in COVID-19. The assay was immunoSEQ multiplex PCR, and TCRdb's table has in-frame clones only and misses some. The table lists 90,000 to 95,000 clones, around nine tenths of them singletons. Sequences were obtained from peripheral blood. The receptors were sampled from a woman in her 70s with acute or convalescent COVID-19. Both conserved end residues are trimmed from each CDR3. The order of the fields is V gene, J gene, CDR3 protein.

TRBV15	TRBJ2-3	ATSRPHVTDTQY
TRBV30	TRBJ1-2	ASERRGFCT
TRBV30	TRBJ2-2	AWSNRSTSGVRELF
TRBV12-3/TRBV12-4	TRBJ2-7	ASSFQGTYEQY
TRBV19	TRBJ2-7	ASSISGGVGSYEQY
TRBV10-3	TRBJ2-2	AISEDRGMAGELF
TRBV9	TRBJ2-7	ASSVEQGPEQY
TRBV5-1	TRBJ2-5	ASSTRGEETQY
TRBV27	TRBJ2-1	ASSLSGTLNEQF
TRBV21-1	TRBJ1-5	ASSKGRAGRNQPQH
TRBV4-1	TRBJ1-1	ASSQQGGRFDTEAF
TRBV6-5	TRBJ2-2	ASSFGEAGELF
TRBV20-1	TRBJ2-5	SAYQETQY
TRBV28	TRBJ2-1	ASSQAGVGYNEQF
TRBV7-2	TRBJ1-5	ASSPKQGTYSNQPQH
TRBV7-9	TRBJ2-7	ASSTRQGQDEQY
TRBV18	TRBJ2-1	ASSTGLAGGYNEQF
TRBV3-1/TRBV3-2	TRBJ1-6	ASSQGRGNSPLH
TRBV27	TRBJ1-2	ASSLRGNYGYT
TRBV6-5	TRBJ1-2	ASRSGTGQYGYT
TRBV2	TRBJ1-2	ASSADRMNYGYT
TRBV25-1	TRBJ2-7	ASSESSQAGGEQY
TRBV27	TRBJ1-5	ASSLDRVGQPQH
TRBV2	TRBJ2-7	ASSLQGADYEQY
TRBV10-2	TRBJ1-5	ASSGQSWSNQPQH
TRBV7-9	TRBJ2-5	ASSLLLAGGAETQY
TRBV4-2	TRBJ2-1	ASSQVLGGNNEQF
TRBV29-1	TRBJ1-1	SVKAGPEAF
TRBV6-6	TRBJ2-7	ASSLATTTSGAAYEQY
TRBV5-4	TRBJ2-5	ASSSLRGEVQETQY
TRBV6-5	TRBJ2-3	ASSSAETSTDTQY
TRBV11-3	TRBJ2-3	ASSTSSGWTDTQY
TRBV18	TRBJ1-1	ASSPSRQEYTEAF
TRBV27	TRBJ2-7	ASRYGRAFEQY
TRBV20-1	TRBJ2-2	SASGPVGELF
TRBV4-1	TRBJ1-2	ASSRPAGYGYT
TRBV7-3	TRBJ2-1	ASSLNLFRDEQF
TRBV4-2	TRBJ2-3	ASSQSLAGGPGDTQY
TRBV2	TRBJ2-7	ASSEAAGAYDYEQY
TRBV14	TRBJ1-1	ASSQDFRGWAF
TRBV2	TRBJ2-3	ASNPYGSTDTQY
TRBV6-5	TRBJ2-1	ASGRGARDEQF
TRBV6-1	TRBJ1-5	ASSEATGRNQPQH
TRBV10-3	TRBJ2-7	ACRGRFDYEQY
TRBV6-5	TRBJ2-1	ASSSIGGGSYNEQF
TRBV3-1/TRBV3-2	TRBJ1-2	ASRTSGGFFGYT
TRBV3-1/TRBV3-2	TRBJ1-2	ASSLQGADGYT
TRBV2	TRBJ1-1	ASSDLNTEAF
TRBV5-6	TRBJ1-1	ASGFIRGMNTEAF
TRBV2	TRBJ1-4	ASIEGTGYFSATNEKLF
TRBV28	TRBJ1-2	ASTSTDRGFYYGYT
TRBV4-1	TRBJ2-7	ASSPQDLQGAYEQY
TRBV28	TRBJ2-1	ASSLPGVRNEQF
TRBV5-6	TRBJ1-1	ASSFGRRNTEAF
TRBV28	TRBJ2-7	ASIKGGASSYEQY
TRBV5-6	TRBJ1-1	ASSSTAGRGGQGDEAF
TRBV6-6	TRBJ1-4	ASSRQGDEKLF
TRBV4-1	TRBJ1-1	ASSHSDLNTEAF
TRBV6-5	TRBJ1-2	ASNDRGFGYT